A selection of T cell receptor beta chains follows, all from one sample in a study of blood T cells in healthy people across ages. TCRdb used MiXCR to reprocess the 5' RACE reads, holding one entry per CDR3 protein. Of 1.5 million to 2 million distinct CDR3 sequences in the sample, around 50% were seen once. The sample was blood. Receptors were obtained from a woman in her 40s in good health. The CDR3 runs from the conserved cysteine through the conserved F or W. The listing skips clone size in some rows; elsewhere it reads once, few, many or a size class.

j_call v_call clone_size cdr3_aa
TRBJ1-1 TRBV6-6 once CASSSRDSWNTEAFF
TRBJ2-1 TRBV9 few CASRGGGLAGIDYNEQFF
TRBJ1-5 TRBV18 NA CASSRANQPQHF
TRBJ1-6 TRBV6-5 NA CASSYQVGTRNSPLHF
TRBJ2-1 TRBV7-9 NA CASSLAPAGSFEQFF
TRBJ2-7 TRBV9 NA CASSVGAGGNEQYF
TRBJ2-1 TRBV28 few CATFPSGGANEQFF
TRBJ2-3 TRBV7-8 few CASSLGAGTVIGYF
TRBJ2-6 TRBV6-2/TRBV6-3 NA CASSPRLGTFNVLTF
TRBJ2-4 TRBV12-3/TRBV12-4 NA CASSLQGAGDIQYF
TRBJ2-5 TRBV7-2 NA CASSLSPSGYQETQYF
TRBJ2-5 TRBV27 NA CASSLHQTVKETQYF
TRBJ1-5 TRBV7-9 NA CASSLGGLHQPQHF
TRBJ2-1 TRBV6-5 NA CASSNRPTANSYEQFF
NA TRBV6-1 NA CASTNRGGTYEQYF
NA TRBV12-3/TRBV12-4 NA CASSRAGQGISPRAYNEQYF
TRBJ2-3 TRBV6-2/TRBV6-3 NA CASRFGLAGLITDTQYF
TRBJ1-2 TRBV29-1 few CSDLSPTWGYTF
TRBJ1-5 TRBV4-2 few CASSQDGQSNQPQHF
TRBJ2-1 TRBV12-3/TRBV12-4 NA CASSLGQGRYFSYEQFF
TRBJ2-5 TRBV13 NA CASSPTGTYPKETQYF
TRBJ1-5 TRBV6-6 few CASRLPGQQYQPQHF
TRBJ1-6 TRBV20-1 NA CSAQESSYNSPLHF